Below, one TCR beta chain is given with its context. This entry belongs to a study of blood T cell repertoires in COVID-19. Background on the study: From T cells, B-cell-depleted T cells, or PBMCs came the material, which was cDNA or gDNA.

V was shortened by 6 bases and J by 2 bases, with 17 bases between the two germline ends. This CDR3 contains 15 residues. Germline CDR1 and CDR2: SGDLS and YYNGEE. Libraries were prepared by immunoSEQ multiplex PCR; TCRdb keeps only in-frame clonotypes and omits some of them. Of some 30,000 clones listed, roughly 80% were seen once; the top ten hold 8% to 10%. The source of this sequence is a man older than 75 with active COVID-19. The gene calls are TRBV9 and TRBJ2-5, with D possibly being TRBD2 (6 bases). Sequenced material: peripheral blood. CDR3 sequence: CASTGLGGAQETQYF. As DNA, the CDR3 is TGTGCCAGCACCGGACTGGGCGGGGCTCAAGAGACCCAGTACTTC.